Listed below are T cell receptor beta chains from one sample, sequenced in a study of blood T cell repertoires in COVID-19. Clones were sequenced by immunoSEQ multiplex PCR, and TCRdb holds only the in-frame ones, with some missing. The sample holds more than 150,000 clones; around nine tenths are singletons and the top ten take approximately 2.1%. Sequencing input: peripheral blood. The receptors were sampled from a man aged 65-85 years with active or convalescent COVID-19. CDR3s include the opening cysteine and the closing phenylalanine or tryptophan. The order of the fields is J gene, V gene, clone size, D gene, CDR3 DNA, CDR3 protein. The D gene is left open where the match is weak. Clone size is stated in some rows and not others, as once, few, many or a class when expanded.

j_gene: TRBJ1-3; v_gene: TRBV5-6; abundance: -; d_gene: -; CDR3nt: TGTGCCAGCAGCTGGGCAGGGGACTCTGGAAACACCATATATTTT; CDR3aa: CASSWAGDSGNTIYF
j_gene: TRBJ2-7; v_gene: TRBV5-4; abundance: once; d_gene: -; CDR3nt: TGTGCCAGCAGCGGGCCGGGAGCCTACGAGCAGTACTTC; CDR3aa: CASSGPGAYEQYF
j_gene: TRBJ2-1; v_gene: TRBV11-2; abundance: -; d_gene: -; CDR3nt: TGTGCCAGCAGCTTCTTCAGCGGAAGCTCCTACAATGAGCAGTTCTTC; CDR3aa: CASSFFSGSSYNEQFF
j_gene: TRBJ2-2; v_gene: TRBV6-5; abundance: -; d_gene: -; CDR3nt: TGTGCCAGCAGGGCAACGAACACCGGGGAGCTGTTTTTT; CDR3aa: CASRATNTGELFF
j_gene: TRBJ1-5; v_gene: TRBV28; abundance: -; d_gene: -; CDR3nt: TGTGCCAGCAGTTCTGGACATATAGGTCAGCCCCAGCATTTT; CDR3aa: CASSSGHIGQPQHF
j_gene: TRBJ1-6; v_gene: TRBV6-5; abundance: -; d_gene: TRBD1; CDR3nt: TGTGCCAGCCGGGACAGGGAAACCTCACCCCTCCACTTT; CDR3aa: CASRDRETSPLHF
j_gene: TRBJ2-5; v_gene: TRBV3-1/TRBV3-2; abundance: -; d_gene: -; CDR3nt: TGTGCCAGCACTGCCAATAACAGATATCAAGAGACCCAGTACTTC; CDR3aa: CASTANNRYQETQYF
j_gene: TRBJ2-2; v_gene: TRBV15; abundance: -; d_gene: -; CDR3nt: TGTGCCACCAGCAGTCCTGGACTTAAGAACACCGGGGAGCTGTTTTTT; CDR3aa: CATSSPGLKNTGELFF
j_gene: TRBJ1-4; v_gene: TRBV7-2; abundance: -; d_gene: -; CDR3nt: TGTGCCAGCAGCTTAGAGGGCAGGGTAGTTACTAATGAAAAACTGTTTTTT; CDR3aa: CASSLEGRVVTNEKLFF
j_gene: TRBJ1-1; v_gene: TRBV19; abundance: -; d_gene: TRBD1; CDR3nt: TGTGCCAGTAGTATTGGACAGGCCGGGAACACTGAAGCTTTCTTT; CDR3aa: CASSIGQAGNTEAFF
j_gene: TRBJ1-2; v_gene: TRBV6-2/TRBV6-3; abundance: -; d_gene: -; CDR3nt: TGTGCCAGCAGTTCTGGTAGTCTTGGCTATGGCTACACCTTC; CDR3aa: CASSSGSLGYGYTF
j_gene: TRBJ2-3; v_gene: TRBV5-1; abundance: once; d_gene: -; CDR3nt: TGCGCCAGCTCAGAAGGGACAAATCAGGGGTGGACGCAGTATTTT; CDR3aa: CASSEGTNQGWTQYF
j_gene: TRBJ2-7; v_gene: TRBV18; abundance: once; d_gene: -; CDR3nt: TGTGCCAGCTCAAGCTCAGGGCGCTACGAGCAGTACTTC; CDR3aa: CASSSSGRYEQYF
j_gene: TRBJ1-1; v_gene: TRBV27; abundance: -; d_gene: -; CDR3nt: TGTGCCAGCAGTTTATCAGGGGGTGGGCACACTGAAGCTTTCTTT; CDR3aa: CASSLSGGGHTEAFF
j_gene: TRBJ2-3; v_gene: TRBV6-2/TRBV6-3; abundance: -; d_gene: -; CDR3nt: TGTGCCAGCAGCCGGCAGAGGGAAGGCACAGATACGCAGTATTTT; CDR3aa: CASSRQREGTDTQYF
j_gene: TRBJ2-3; v_gene: TRBV5-1; abundance: -; d_gene: TRBD2; CDR3nt: TGCGCCAGCAGCTTGGGTACCGGGACTAGCGGGGGGGCGGCCCCAGATACGCAGTATTTT; CDR3aa: CASSLGTGTSGGAAPDTQYF
j_gene: TRBJ2-6; v_gene: TRBV25-1; abundance: -; d_gene: TRBD1; CDR3nt: TGTGCCAGCAGCCCCGACAGGGACACTGGGGCCAACGTCCTGACTTTC; CDR3aa: CASSPDRDTGANVLTF
j_gene: TRBJ1-2; v_gene: TRBV28; abundance: -; d_gene: TRBD1; CDR3nt: TGTGCCAGCAGTTTACGTGGGACAGGGAACTATGGCTACACCTTC; CDR3aa: CASSLRGTGNYGYTF
j_gene: TRBJ1-5; v_gene: TRBV2; abundance: -; d_gene: -; CDR3nt: TGTGCCAGCAGTGAACCAGGGAATAGCAATCAGCCCCAGCATTTT; CDR3aa: CASSEPGNSNQPQHF
j_gene: TRBJ2-2; v_gene: TRBV28; abundance: -; d_gene: -; CDR3nt: TGTGCCAGCAGATTAGCGGCCAACACCGGGGAGCTGTTTTTT; CDR3aa: CASRLAANTGELFF
j_gene: TRBJ2-3; v_gene: TRBV9; abundance: -; d_gene: -; CDR3nt: TGTGCCAGCAGCGTACGCGGGGGCGCCACAGATACGCAGTATTTT; CDR3aa: CASSVRGGATDTQYF
j_gene: TRBJ1-3; v_gene: TRBV6-5; abundance: few; d_gene: -; CDR3nt: TGTGCCAGCACGTACTCTGGAAACACCATATATTTT; CDR3aa: CASTYSGNTIYF
j_gene: TRBJ2-7; v_gene: TRBV6-5; abundance: -; d_gene: -; CDR3nt: TGTGCCAGCAGGGGCATTATAGGCGAGCAGTACTTC; CDR3aa: CASRGIIGEQYF
j_gene: TRBJ1-6; v_gene: TRBV7-9; abundance: -; d_gene: TRBD1; CDR3nt: TGTGCCAGCAGCTTATGGGAACAGGGGAATTCACCCCTCCACTTT; CDR3aa: CASSLWEQGNSPLHF
j_gene: TRBJ1-2; v_gene: TRBV6-5; abundance: few; d_gene: -; CDR3nt: TGTGCCAGCAGTTACCTCGGCAGTACAGAGTATGGCTACACCTTC; CDR3aa: CASSYLGSTEYGYTF
j_gene: TRBJ2-1; v_gene: TRBV2; abundance: -; d_gene: TRBD2; CDR3nt: TGTGCCAGCAGTGACCGCGGGAGGGCCTACAATGAGCAGTTCTTC; CDR3aa: CASSDRGRAYNEQFF
j_gene: TRBJ1-1; v_gene: TRBV7-9; abundance: -; d_gene: TRBD1; CDR3nt: TGTGCCAGCAGCTTTGTAGGGGGCCACACTGAAGCTTTCTTT; CDR3aa: CASSFVGGHTEAFF
j_gene: TRBJ1-1; v_gene: TRBV7-9; abundance: few; d_gene: -; CDR3nt: TGTGCCAGCAGCCCGAACGACAGGTCTGGAACTGAAGCTTTCTTT; CDR3aa: CASSPNDRSGTEAFF
j_gene: TRBJ2-2; v_gene: TRBV11-3; abundance: -; d_gene: -; CDR3nt: TGTGCCAGCAGCATAATTACCGGGGAGCTGTTTTTT; CDR3aa: CASSIITGELFF
j_gene: TRBJ2-7; v_gene: TRBV21-1; abundance: -; d_gene: -; CDR3nt: TGTGCCAGCAGGTCGCGGGAGCGGGGCGAGCAGTACTTC; CDR3aa: CASRSRERGEQYF
j_gene: TRBJ2-2; v_gene: TRBV10-3; abundance: -; d_gene: TRBD1; CDR3nt: TGTGCCATCACCGACAGGGGCACCGGGGAGCTGTTTTTT; CDR3aa: CAITDRGTGELFF
j_gene: TRBJ1-5; v_gene: TRBV7-9; abundance: -; d_gene: -; CDR3nt: TGTGCCAGCAGCTTACGGGGGGAGGGCAATCAGCCCCAGCATTTT; CDR3aa: CASSLRGEGNQPQHF
j_gene: TRBJ2-7; v_gene: TRBV6-5; abundance: -; d_gene: TRBD2; CDR3nt: TGTGCCAGCAGTTACAGGGAGGGCGAGCAGTACTTC; CDR3aa: CASSYREGEQYF
j_gene: TRBJ1-5; v_gene: TRBV19; abundance: -; d_gene: -; CDR3nt: TGTGCCAGTAGTTCGGAGGCAGGCGGCTGGGGCAATCAGCCCCAGCATTTT; CDR3aa: CASSSEAGGWGNQPQHF
j_gene: TRBJ2-2; v_gene: TRBV24-1; abundance: -; d_gene: TRBD2; CDR3nt: TGTGCCACCGGGGGCCCCGCGACTAGCGGGTCCGGGGAGCTGTTTTTT; CDR3aa: CATGGPATSGSGELFF
j_gene: TRBJ2-3; v_gene: TRBV19; abundance: -; d_gene: -; CDR3nt: TGTGCCAGTAGTATGTCGGGACAAAATACGCAGTATTTT; CDR3aa: CASSMSGQNTQYF
j_gene: TRBJ2-3; v_gene: TRBV3-1/TRBV3-2; abundance: -; d_gene: TRBD2; CDR3nt: TGTGCCAGCACCCGCCGGACGGTAGCGGGAGGGCCTTTAGATACGCAGTATTTT; CDR3aa: CASTRRTVAGGPLDTQYF
j_gene: TRBJ1-4; v_gene: TRBV28; abundance: -; d_gene: TRBD1; CDR3nt: TGTGCCAGCAGTTCAGGGGGCGCAGGTGAAAAACTGTTTTTT; CDR3aa: CASSSGGAGEKLFF
j_gene: TRBJ1-6; v_gene: TRBV6-5; abundance: -; d_gene: -; CDR3nt: TGTGCCAGCAACCAGGGCGGTGGATCACCCCTCCACTTT; CDR3aa: CASNQGGGSPLHF
j_gene: TRBJ1-5; v_gene: TRBV10-2; abundance: -; d_gene: -; CDR3nt: TGCGCCAGCAGCAAGACAGATAGCAATCAGCCCCAGCATTTT; CDR3aa: CASSKTDSNQPQHF
j_gene: TRBJ1-6; v_gene: TRBV27; abundance: -; d_gene: TRBD1; CDR3nt: TGTGCCAGCAGTCTAACCCCGACAGGGAAGGGATCACCCCTCCACTTT; CDR3aa: CASSLTPTGKGSPLHF
j_gene: TRBJ2-1; v_gene: TRBV7-6; abundance: few; d_gene: -; CDR3nt: TGTGCCAGCAGCTTAGTAGGGCAGGTCGGGAGTGAGCAGTTCTTC; CDR3aa: CASSLVGQVGSEQFF
j_gene: TRBJ2-5; v_gene: TRBV2; abundance: -; d_gene: TRBD2; CDR3nt: TGTGCCAGCAGTGAGAGGGCTAGCGGGTTCCAAGAGACCCAGTACTTC; CDR3aa: CASSERASGFQETQYF
j_gene: TRBJ1-3; v_gene: TRBV11-2; abundance: -; d_gene: -; CDR3nt: TGTGCCAGCAGCTTAAGCGGGGCTGGAAACACCATATATTTT; CDR3aa: CASSLSGAGNTIYF
j_gene: TRBJ2-5; v_gene: TRBV11-2; abundance: -; d_gene: -; CDR3nt: TGTGCCAGCAGCTTCTTGGCAGGGGGGTCGGAGACCCAGTACTTC; CDR3aa: CASSFLAGGSETQYF
j_gene: TRBJ1-5; v_gene: TRBV28; abundance: -; d_gene: -; CDR3nt: TGTGCCAGCAGTTTAAGGGCAGGGGCTCATCAGCCCCAGCATTTT; CDR3aa: CASSLRAGAHQPQHF
j_gene: TRBJ1-1; v_gene: TRBV6-5; abundance: -; d_gene: TRBD1; CDR3nt: TGTGCCAGCAGTAGAAGGACAGGGTCGTCTGAAGCTTTCTTT; CDR3aa: CASSRRTGSSEAFF
j_gene: TRBJ1-6; v_gene: TRBV19; abundance: -; d_gene: -; CDR3nt: TGTGCCAGTAGTATTTTTACCGGGTCCAATTCACCCCTCCACTTT; CDR3aa: CASSIFTGSNSPLHF
j_gene: TRBJ2-7; v_gene: TRBV7-2; abundance: -; d_gene: -; CDR3nt: TGTGCCAGCAGCTTAGAGGGGCTCCCCGGCCCCTACGAGCAGTACTTC; CDR3aa: CASSLEGLPGPYEQYF
j_gene: TRBJ2-4; v_gene: TRBV3-1/TRBV3-2; abundance: -; d_gene: TRBD2; CDR3nt: TGTGCCAGCAGCCAAGGGGAGGGCATTCAGTACTTC; CDR3aa: CASSQGEGIQYF
j_gene: TRBJ2-6; v_gene: TRBV6-5; abundance: -; d_gene: -; CDR3nt: TGTGCCAGCAGTTACGGACACCTCTCTGGGGCCAACGTCCTGACTTTC; CDR3aa: CASSYGHLSGANVLTF
j_gene: TRBJ2-4; v_gene: TRBV7-2; abundance: -; d_gene: -; CDR3nt: TGTGCCAGCAGCTTAGGGAGGGCAGGGTTGGAGTCCAAAAACATTCAGTACTTC; CDR3aa: CASSLGRAGLESKNIQYF
j_gene: TRBJ2-1; v_gene: TRBV6-2/TRBV6-3; abundance: once; d_gene: -; CDR3nt: TGTGCCAGCAGTTCCTCGAGGGCTAGGAATGAGCAGTTCTTC; CDR3aa: CASSSSRARNEQFF
j_gene: TRBJ1-1; v_gene: TRBV19; abundance: -; d_gene: -; CDR3nt: TGTGCCAGTAGTCCCCTTGGACAGCCTGAAGCTTTCTTT; CDR3aa: CASSPLGQPEAFF
j_gene: TRBJ1-3; v_gene: TRBV18; abundance: -; d_gene: -; CDR3nt: TGTGCCAGCTCACCACTCAATTTCGGACAGCTGACTGGAAACACCATATATTTT; CDR3aa: CASSPLNFGQLTGNTIYF
j_gene: TRBJ1-5; v_gene: TRBV19; abundance: -; d_gene: TRBD1; CDR3nt: TGTGCCAGTAGTGCTGGGACAGGGGGACGGCAGCCCCAGCATTTT; CDR3aa: CASSAGTGGRQPQHF
j_gene: TRBJ1-4; v_gene: TRBV5-1; abundance: -; d_gene: -; CDR3nt: TGCGCCAGCAGCCTGCGGGAGGGAGTGTCCGAAAAACTGTTTTTT; CDR3aa: CASSLREGVSEKLFF